The rows below give T cell receptor beta chains drawn from one sample of a study of OX40 agonist ivuxolimab in advanced cancers. Method: immunoSEQ multiplex PCR; TCRdb's copy keeps in-frame clones and lacks some. This table holds around 60,000 clones, 82% found once. Sequencing used CD4+ or CD8+ T cells sorted from blood, obtained in a trial of the OX40 agonist ivuxolimab. The receptors stem from an adult with an advanced solid tumor such as melanoma, head and neck, liver or kidney cancer. CDR3s include the opening cysteine and the closing phenylalanine or tryptophan. Fields, in order: D gene, V gene, clone size, J gene, CDR3 protein, CDR3 DNA. The D gene is left open where the match is weak. Size tells how often a clone was seen (once, few, many) or the class of an expanded clone, and some rows leave it out.

>.|TRBV11-3|.|TRBJ2-1
CASGLRQGPYNEQFF
TGTGCCAGCGGACTAAGACAGGGCCCCTACAATGAGCAGTTCTTC
>.|TRBV5-1|.|TRBJ2-3
CASSLTGKTYTDTQYF
TGCGCCAGCAGCTTGACAGGGAAGACCTACACAGATACGCAGTATTTT
>.|TRBV23-1|few|TRBJ2-7
CASSQGYEQYF
TGCGCCAGCAGTCAGGGATACGAGCAGTACTTC
>.|TRBV7-6|few|TRBJ2-7
CASSLAQAIAGSEQYF
TGTGCCAGCAGCTTAGCCCAGGCGATAGCCGGGAGCGAGCAGTACTTC
>TRBD2|TRBV9|once|TRBJ2-7
CASSVGLAEHYEQYF
TGTGCCAGCAGCGTAGGACTAGCGGAACACTACGAGCAGTACTTC
>.|TRBV7-9|.|TRBJ1-1
CASSLDTTYGTEAFF
TGTGCCAGCAGCTTAGATACGACCTACGGCACTGAAGCTTTCTTT
>.|TRBV9|.|TRBJ2-3
CASSVEQGGRGGTDTQYF
TGTGCCAGCAGCGTAGAGCAAGGGGGCAGGGGGGGCACAGATACGCAGTATTTT
>TRBD2|TRBV7-7|.|TRBJ2-3
CASSKLAGGPDTQYF
TGTGCTAGCAGCAAGCTAGCGGGAGGGCCAGATACGCAGTATTTT
>.|TRBV18|.|TRBJ2-1
CASSPPVRGEQFF
TGTGCCAGCTCACCACCGGTACGGGGGGAGCAGTTCTTC
>.|TRBV9|.|TRBJ2-3
CASSVAGGTSGTQYF
TGTGCCAGCAGCGTAGCCGGCGGGACCTCTGGGACGCAGTATTTT
>.|TRBV29-1|.|TRBJ2-7
CSVGQIGSEQYF
TGCAGCGTTGGACAGATCGGGTCCGAGCAGTACTTC
>.|TRBV4-2|once|TRBJ1-5
CASRTREYSNQPQHF
TGTGCCAGCAGGACGCGGGAGTATAGCAATCAGCCCCAGCATTTT
>.|TRBV11-2|.|TRBJ2-1
CASSLAVNNEQFF
TGTGCCAGCAGCTTAGCCGTCAACAATGAGCAGTTCTTC
>.|TRBV25-1|.|TRBJ2-3
CASSVGDTQYF
TGTGCCAGCAGTGTTGGAGATACGCAGTATTTT
>.|TRBV19|.|TRBJ2-3
CASSKQEADTQYF
TGTGCCAGTAGTAAACAGGAGGCAGATACGCAGTATTTT
>.|TRBV28|.|TRBJ1-2
CASSLSPPVDSYGYTF
TGTGCCAGCAGTTTATCCCCTCCGGTGGATAGTTATGGCTACACCTTC
>.|TRBV19|once|TRBJ2-3
CASTSRDTQYF
TGTGCCAGTACCAGTAGGGATACGCAGTATTTT
>.|TRBV7-9|.|TRBJ1-5
CASSLGGYNQPQHF
TGTGCCAGCAGCTTAGGGGGGTACAATCAGCCCCAGCATTTT
>TRBD2|TRBV4-1|many|TRBJ2-1
CASSPGLAGVDEQFF
TGCGCCAGCAGCCCGGGACTAGCGGGAGTTGATGAGCAGTTCTTC
>.|TRBV19|.|TRBJ2-5
CASSIQSGAETQYF
TGTGCCAGTAGTATACAGAGCGGCGCGGAGACCCAGTACTTC
>.|TRBV30|.|TRBJ2-4
CACKGIRGKNIQYF
TGTGCCTGTAAAGGAATACGAGGCAAAAACATTCAGTACTTC
>.|TRBV4-3|.|TRBJ1-4
CASSQDLGGANEKLFF
TGCGCCAGCAGCCAAGATCTGGGAGGTGCTAATGAAAAACTGTTTTTT